Listed below are T cell receptor beta chains from one sample, sequenced in a study of blood T cell repertoires in COVID-19. The method was immunoSEQ multiplex PCR; TCRdb's version includes in-frame clones alone and lacks a portion of them. The sample holds hundreds of thousands of clones; around 90% are singletons and the top ten take about a tenth. The specimen sequenced was peripheral blood. The receptors shown here come from a woman in her sixties or seventies with COVID-19, enrolled during active disease. The CDR3 runs from the conserved cysteine through the conserved F or W. Each record gives: clone size, V gene, J gene, D gene, CDR3 DNA, CDR3 protein. The D gene is left open where the match is weak. The size of a clone is reported for some rows only, either as once, few or many, or as a class for expanded clones.

abundance: -; v_gene: TRBV6-2/TRBV6-3; j_gene: TRBJ1-5; d_gene: -; CDR3nt: TGTGCCAGCAGTTACTCGATCAGGGTAGGCAATCAGCCCCAGCATTTT; CDR3aa: CASSYSIRVGNQPQHF
abundance: -; v_gene: TRBV6-2/TRBV6-3; j_gene: TRBJ1-3; d_gene: TRBD1; CDR3nt: TGTGCCAGCAGCGAGGACAGGTTCTCTGGAAACACCATATATTTT; CDR3aa: CASSEDRFSGNTIYF
abundance: -; v_gene: TRBV4-2; j_gene: TRBJ2-6; d_gene: TRBD2; CDR3nt: TGTGCCAGCAGCCAAGTTGCGGGAGCTGGGGCCAACGTCCTGACTTTC; CDR3aa: CASSQVAGAGANVLTF
abundance: -; v_gene: TRBV5-1; j_gene: TRBJ1-1; d_gene: -; CDR3nt: TGCGCCAGCAGCTTGGATTGGGGGGAGCACACTGAAGCTTTCTTT; CDR3aa: CASSLDWGEHTEAFF
abundance: -; v_gene: TRBV20-1; j_gene: TRBJ2-7; d_gene: -; CDR3nt: TGCAGTGCTAGTGTGGCCAGGGAAGTCTACGAGCAGTACTTC; CDR3aa: CSASVAREVYEQYF
abundance: -; v_gene: TRBV5-5; j_gene: TRBJ1-1; d_gene: -; CDR3nt: TGTGCCAGCAGCTTGGTAGCAACCCACTACACTGAAGCTTTCTTT; CDR3aa: CASSLVATHYTEAFF
abundance: -; v_gene: TRBV27; j_gene: TRBJ1-6; d_gene: -; CDR3nt: TGTGCCAGTCGCGGGGGCTATAATTCACCCCTCCACTTT; CDR3aa: CASRGGYNSPLHF
abundance: -; v_gene: TRBV18; j_gene: TRBJ2-7; d_gene: TRBD2; CDR3nt: TGTGCCAGCTCACCTTGGGGGACTAGCTACGAGCAGTACTTC; CDR3aa: CASSPWGTSYEQYF
abundance: -; v_gene: TRBV28; j_gene: TRBJ1-6; d_gene: TRBD1; CDR3nt: TGTGCCAGCAGCATAACAGGGGGCGGTTCACCCCTCCACTTT; CDR3aa: CASSITGGGSPLHF
abundance: -; v_gene: TRBV18; j_gene: TRBJ1-2; d_gene: -; CDR3nt: TGTGCCAGCCTGGGGAACGACAGGTTTGCTAACTATGGCTACACCTTC; CDR3aa: CASLGNDRFANYGYTF
abundance: -; v_gene: TRBV19; j_gene: TRBJ2-2; d_gene: TRBD1; CDR3nt: TGTGCCAGTAGTCCCAGGGACAGACAGAACACCGGGGAGCTGTTTTTT; CDR3aa: CASSPRDRQNTGELFF
abundance: -; v_gene: TRBV21-1; j_gene: TRBJ1-6; d_gene: -; CDR3nt: TGTGCCAGCAGCAAAGTGAAGAAGGTAACGGGGGATTCACCCCTCCACTTT; CDR3aa: CASSKVKKVTGDSPLHF
abundance: -; v_gene: TRBV9; j_gene: TRBJ2-2; d_gene: TRBD2; CDR3nt: TGTGCCAGCAGCGAAGGGGCTAGCGGGGGAGAAACCGGGGAGCTGTTTTTT; CDR3aa: CASSEGASGGETGELFF
abundance: -; v_gene: TRBV6-5; j_gene: TRBJ2-5; d_gene: -; CDR3nt: TGTGCCAGCAGCGCCTTGGGGCGTGGGGAGACCCAGTACTTC; CDR3aa: CASSALGRGETQYF
abundance: -; v_gene: TRBV28; j_gene: TRBJ2-7; d_gene: -; CDR3nt: TGTGCCAGCAGTCCTACCAGGGGATCTCTTGGATACGAGCAGTACTTC; CDR3aa: CASSPTRGSLGYEQYF
abundance: -; v_gene: TRBV2; j_gene: TRBJ1-1; d_gene: TRBD1; CDR3nt: TGTGCCAGCAGGGGACAGGGCTCGAACACTGAAGCTTTCTTT; CDR3aa: CASRGQGSNTEAFF
abundance: once; v_gene: TRBV3-1/TRBV3-2; j_gene: TRBJ2-2; d_gene: -; CDR3nt: TGTGCCAGCAGCCAACCCTATAGCCGTCCCGGGGAGCTGTTTTTT; CDR3aa: CASSQPYSRPGELFF
abundance: -; v_gene: TRBV4-3; j_gene: TRBJ1-5; d_gene: -; CDR3nt: TGCGCCAGCAGCCAAGACCAGGATCAGCCCCAGCATTTT; CDR3aa: CASSQDQDQPQHF
abundance: -; v_gene: TRBV5-4; j_gene: TRBJ2-7; d_gene: -; CDR3nt: TGTGCCAGCAGCCGAATTGGGAGATCCTACGAGCAGTACTTC; CDR3aa: CASSRIGRSYEQYF
abundance: -; v_gene: TRBV7-2; j_gene: TRBJ2-1; d_gene: -; CDR3nt: TGTGCCAGCAGCTTACGGTATGAGCAGTTCTTC; CDR3aa: CASSLRYEQFF
abundance: -; v_gene: TRBV11-3; j_gene: TRBJ2-7; d_gene: -; CDR3nt: TGTGCCAGCAGCTTGAGTGCACCTGCCTACGAGCAGTACTTC; CDR3aa: CASSLSAPAYEQYF
abundance: -; v_gene: TRBV28; j_gene: TRBJ1-4; d_gene: -; CDR3nt: TGTGCCAGCAGTTTATCAGGGGTTGGTGAAAAACTGTTTTTT; CDR3aa: CASSLSGVGEKLFF
abundance: -; v_gene: TRBV28; j_gene: TRBJ1-3; d_gene: -; CDR3nt: TGTGCCAGCTTTAACTCTGGAAACACCATATATTTT; CDR3aa: CASFNSGNTIYF
abundance: -; v_gene: TRBV5-1; j_gene: TRBJ1-3; d_gene: -; CDR3nt: TGCGCCAGCAGCTTAGGACATAAATCTGGAAACACCATATATTTT; CDR3aa: CASSLGHKSGNTIYF
abundance: -; v_gene: TRBV11-3; j_gene: TRBJ2-5; d_gene: TRBD2; CDR3nt: TGTGCCAGCAGCCCCCGTACTAGCGGCGGCCAAGAGACCCAGTACTTC; CDR3aa: CASSPRTSGGQETQYF
abundance: -; v_gene: TRBV5-1; j_gene: TRBJ2-1; d_gene: -; CDR3nt: TGCGCCAGCAGCTGGGAGGAGAATGAGCAGTTCTTC; CDR3aa: CASSWEENEQFF
abundance: -; v_gene: TRBV18; j_gene: TRBJ2-1; d_gene: TRBD2; CDR3nt: TGTGCCAGCTCAGAGACTAGCGGGAACTACAATGAGCAGTTCTTC; CDR3aa: CASSETSGNYNEQFF
abundance: few; v_gene: TRBV18; j_gene: TRBJ2-5; d_gene: TRBD1; CDR3nt: TGTGCCAGCTCAACCGGGACAGGGCCCAAGACCCAGTACTTC; CDR3aa: CASSTGTGPKTQYF
abundance: -; v_gene: TRBV4-2; j_gene: TRBJ2-1; d_gene: TRBD2; CDR3nt: TGTGCCAGCAGCCCACAGCGGGGGGACAGCAATGAGCAGTTCTTC; CDR3aa: CASSPQRGDSNEQFF
abundance: -; v_gene: TRBV6-5; j_gene: TRBJ1-2; d_gene: -; CDR3nt: TGTGCCAGCAGCAGGGGAACACTCTATGGCTACACCTTC; CDR3aa: CASSRGTLYGYTF
abundance: -; v_gene: TRBV10-3; j_gene: TRBJ2-2; d_gene: -; CDR3nt: TGTGCCTCGAGGGCAGGCAACCTCGGGGAGCTGTTTTTT; CDR3aa: CASRAGNLGELFF
abundance: once; v_gene: TRBV5-1; j_gene: TRBJ2-1; d_gene: TRBD2; CDR3nt: TGCGCCAGCAGCTTTGCGACTAGCGGGAGTTCCGGAAATGAGCAGTTCTTC; CDR3aa: CASSFATSGSSGNEQFF
abundance: -; v_gene: TRBV27; j_gene: TRBJ2-1; d_gene: TRBD1; CDR3nt: TGTGCCAGCAGGGCCTGGGACAGGGTCAGTGAGCAGTTCTTC; CDR3aa: CASRAWDRVSEQFF
abundance: few; v_gene: TRBV23-1; j_gene: TRBJ1-6; d_gene: -; CDR3nt: TGCGCCAGCAGTCAATCGAAGTGGGGGGTCCGTCCCCTGTATTCACCCCTCCACTTT; CDR3aa: CASSQSKWGVRPLYSPLHF
abundance: -; v_gene: TRBV27; j_gene: TRBJ2-5; d_gene: TRBD2; CDR3nt: TGTGCCAGCAGCTTTAGGGAGGGCGAGACCCAGTACTTC; CDR3aa: CASSFREGETQYF
abundance: -; v_gene: TRBV18; j_gene: TRBJ1-1; d_gene: -; CDR3nt: TGTGCCAGCTCACCGCTGGAGTCGAACACTGAAGCTTTCTTT; CDR3aa: CASSPLESNTEAFF
abundance: -; v_gene: TRBV7-3; j_gene: TRBJ1-6; d_gene: -; CDR3nt: TGTGCCAGCACCATTTCCGGGTATGGCACTTCACCCCTCCACTTT; CDR3aa: CASTISGYGTSPLHF
abundance: -; v_gene: TRBV15; j_gene: TRBJ2-7; d_gene: -; CDR3nt: TGTGCCACCAGCAGAGGAGGGTCTTCCTACGAGCAGTACTTC; CDR3aa: CATSRGGSSYEQYF
abundance: -; v_gene: TRBV10-3; j_gene: TRBJ1-1; d_gene: TRBD1; CDR3nt: TGTGCCATCTCCCAGGGGGCTGTTGGCACTGAAGCTTTCTTT; CDR3aa: CAISQGAVGTEAFF
abundance: -; v_gene: TRBV18; j_gene: TRBJ2-7; d_gene: -; CDR3nt: TGTGCCAGCTCACCACCGGGACAAACCTACGAGCAGTACTTC; CDR3aa: CASSPPGQTYEQYF
abundance: -; v_gene: TRBV29-1; j_gene: TRBJ2-7; d_gene: TRBD2; CDR3nt: TGCAGCGTTATATTCGGGACTAGCGGGAGCTCCTACGAGCAGTACTTC; CDR3aa: CSVIFGTSGSSYEQYF
abundance: many; v_gene: TRBV30; j_gene: TRBJ2-1; d_gene: TRBD2; CDR3nt: TGTGCCTGGAGTGTACAGGGACTAGCGAGGAATGAGCAGTTCTTC; CDR3aa: CAWSVQGLARNEQFF
abundance: -; v_gene: TRBV19; j_gene: TRBJ2-7; d_gene: -; CDR3nt: TGTGCCAGTAGTATAGCGCGGACCTACGAGCAGTACTTC; CDR3aa: CASSIARTYEQYF
abundance: -; v_gene: TRBV12-5; j_gene: TRBJ2-7; d_gene: -; CDR3nt: TGTGCTAGTGGTGTAACAGGGCTAACCTACGAGCAGTACTTC; CDR3aa: CASGVTGLTYEQYF
abundance: -; v_gene: TRBV3-1/TRBV3-2; j_gene: TRBJ1-1; d_gene: TRBD1; CDR3nt: TGTGCCAGCAGCGGGACAGTTAACACTGAAGCTTTCTTT; CDR3aa: CASSGTVNTEAFF
abundance: -; v_gene: TRBV5-1; j_gene: TRBJ2-1; d_gene: TRBD1; CDR3nt: TGCGCCAGCAGCTTCGGACAGGGGAGCTTCAGCTCCTACAATGAGCAGTTCTTC; CDR3aa: CASSFGQGSFSSYNEQFF
abundance: once; v_gene: TRBV2; j_gene: TRBJ1-6; d_gene: -; CDR3nt: TGTGCCAGCAGTTTCGGACAGACTGGAAATTCACCCCTCCACTTT; CDR3aa: CASSFGQTGNSPLHF
abundance: -; v_gene: TRBV5-4; j_gene: TRBJ2-1; d_gene: -; CDR3nt: TGTGCCAGCAGCTGGCCGGAATCTGGAGCGAACATTTACAATGAGCAGTTCTTC; CDR3aa: CASSWPESGANIYNEQFF
abundance: -; v_gene: TRBV6-6; j_gene: TRBJ2-7; d_gene: -; CDR3nt: TGTGCCAGCAGTTATTATGGGAGAACCTCCTACGAGCAGTACTTC; CDR3aa: CASSYYGRTSYEQYF
abundance: -; v_gene: TRBV6-6; j_gene: TRBJ1-4; d_gene: TRBD1; CDR3nt: TGTGCCAGCAGGCAGGGGGGACCTTGTTTTTTT; CDR3aa: CASRQGGPCFF
abundance: -; v_gene: TRBV7-3; j_gene: TRBJ1-2; d_gene: -; CDR3nt: TGTGCCAGCAGCTTAACCTCAGCGGACGGTAACTATGGCTACACCTTC; CDR3aa: CASSLTSADGNYGYTF
abundance: -; v_gene: TRBV27; j_gene: TRBJ2-3; d_gene: TRBD2; CDR3nt: TGTGCCAGCAGTCTGGGACTAGCGTCGGATACGCAGTATTTT; CDR3aa: CASSLGLASDTQYF
abundance: -; v_gene: TRBV10-3; j_gene: TRBJ1-5; d_gene: TRBD1; CDR3nt: TGTGCCATCAGTGGGGGACAGACAAATCAGCCCCAGCATTTT; CDR3aa: CAISGGQTNQPQHF
abundance: -; v_gene: TRBV24-1; j_gene: TRBJ1-2; d_gene: -; CDR3nt: TGTGCCACCAGTGAGGACAGCTATGGCTACACCTTC; CDR3aa: CATSEDSYGYTF
abundance: -; v_gene: TRBV6-1; j_gene: TRBJ2-6; d_gene: -; CDR3nt: TGTGCCAGCAGTGAACAGGGCTCCAACGTCCTGACTTTC; CDR3aa: CASSEQGSNVLTF